This T cell receptor beta chain derives from a study of identical twins' blood T cells. Study conclusions and caveats: Out-of-frame TCRbeta clonotypes reportedly had markedly more similar V usage in twins than unrelated donors.

CDR1 is SGDLS and CDR2 is YYNGEE in the germline V gene. V trimming: 4 bases; J trimming: 4 bases; junction bases outside the gene matches: 7. CDR3 length equals 14 residues. About this clonotype itself: Its matching antigen is unknown.

Methods used by the authors: Each donor had about 85,000 to nearly 500,000 clonotypes. TCRdb re-analysed the 5' RACE reads in MiXCR, keeping a single row per CDR3 protein. The V and J calls, along with clone size, are taken from TCRdb and not from the paper's own processing. The repertoire includes fewer than 450,000 distinct CDR3 sequences, about 28% of them detected once, and about 6% sits in the top ten. The chain uses TRBV9 and TRBJ1-2; 7 bases line up with TRBD1. What was sequenced was PBMCs. The TCR originated in a woman aged 18 to 55 in good health. CDR3: CASSSLGQTYGYTF. The CDR3 DNA reads as TGTGCCAGCAGCTCCCTGGGACAGACCTATGGCTACACCTTC. The entire variable domain, with the rest obtained from reference TRBV9 and TRBJ1-2, is as follows: DSGVTQTPKHLITATGQRVTLRCSPRSGDLSVYWYQQSLDQGLQFLIQYYNGEERAKGNILERFSAQQFPDLHSELNLSSLELGDSALYFCASSSLGQTYGYTFGSGTRLTVV.